This T cell receptor beta chain was sequenced during a study of blood T cell repertoires in COVID-19 (dated by TCRdb to 2020 to 2021). The study in broad terms: The collaborator samples originated in the United States, Italy and Spain and spanned the acute and convalescent phases of COVID-19. The prospective study material was composed of cDNA or gDNA derived from T cells, B-cell-depleted T cells, or PBMCs. Deeply sampled blood TCRbeta repertoires from subjects exposed to, actively infected with, or recovered from COVID-19 were included in the dataset. A freely available public database, intended as a resource for researchers studying the immune response to SARS-CoV-2, is where the repertoires were released. Samples came from the ongoing ImmuneRACE study (first 160 participants) plus 1,254 subjects from 6 global collaborators. Sample metadata almost always included a de-identified subject ID, COVID-19 status, age in years and sex. Where HLA class I and class II types were available, the types were taken from metadata supplied by the sample provider, not from assay-based typing.

Findings and caveats that apply to the study as a whole: The amount of clinical and demographic metadata varied by source and participant and was provided uncurated.

In regard to this clone: What antigen it recognizes has not been identified. Nothing much larger sits one base from this clone, and base qualities are not available.

The immunoSEQ Assay, a bias-controlled multiplex PCR, was used to amplify TCRbeta CDR3 regions from genomic DNA. The authors' pipeline ran thus. The number of nucleated cells in each sample was estimated from the amplification of reference gene primers within the assay. To quantify the absolute abundance of each unique TCRbeta CDR3 rearrangement, sequence reads were collapsed and filtered. Productive Simpson clonality was computed per sample as the square root of Simpson's diversity index over productive rearrangements. TCRdb mirrors the immuneACCESS table, restricted to in-frame sequences. Some clones are absent from its copies; in checked studies, under half trace to an unresolved V gene, and the reason for the others is unknown. The DNA gave D and trimming, while V, J and clone size come from that table. Within this sample are about 140,000 clones, with roughly 75% of them counted one time only. The leading ten clones occupy more than 5% of the sample.

Participants in the prospective study were aged about 18 to 95 years, lived in under 30 United States geographic areas, and enrolled through a virtual design. To assign participants to cohorts, the prospective study relied on clinical history that participants themselves reported in a screening survey and a study questionnaire. Recovered participants in ImmuneRACE Cohort 3 were defined as having two consecutive negative NP/OP PCR tests, clearance from a healthcare professional, or resolution of symptoms. In the prospective study, whole blood, serum and a nasopharyngeal or oropharyngeal swab were collected from each participant by mobile phlebotomists. Prospective study participants could optionally give additional blood draws and questionnaires over a roughly two-month period. Before DNA extraction, blood samples from the prospective study were shipped at room temperature or frozen. The sample consisted of PBMCs or T cells enriched from blood (not recorded which). This sequence was found in a woman aged 45 to 65 who had recovered from COVID-19.

The sequenced DNA is TGTGCCAGCAGCCAAGGCACAGGGGGGATCTATGGCTACACCTTC. This translates into CASSQGTGGIYGYTF. The chain is encoded by TRBV14 joined to TRBJ1-2, and 8 bases in between align with TRBD1. From a lookup of the germline V gene, CDR1 and CDR2 are SGHDN and FVKESK. Here V drops 1 base and J drops 4 bases, and the junction holds 5 bases not matched to any gene. The CDR3 holds 15 amino acids from the cysteine to the phenylalanine. CDR3 DNA only is kept here, 45 bases in frame from base 1.